The rows below give T cell receptor beta chains drawn from one sample of a study of T cell responses to AZD1222 COVID-19 vaccine. Profiled with immunoSEQ multiplex PCR; TCRdb holds only in-frame clones, not every one. The repertoire has 85,000 to 110,000 clones, over 70% of them found once; the top ten carry more than 20%. The sample consisted of peripheral blood, taken on day 0 of AZD1222 vaccination. The receptors shown here come from an adult in good health. CDR3s include the opening cysteine and the closing phenylalanine or tryptophan. The D gene is left open where the match is weak. A row's size may be missing; if present it is once, few, many or a size class.

TRBD1,TRBV7-9,NA,TRBJ2-1,CASSRGQGSYNEQFF,TGTGCCAGCAGCCGGGGACAGGGCTCCTACAATGAGCAGTTCTTC
TRBD1,TRBV18,NA,TRBJ1-2,CASSPGQANGYTF,TGTGCCAGCTCACCCGGACAGGCGAATGGCTACACCTTC
TRBD1,TRBV7-8,NA,TRBJ1-1,CASSRGTANTEAFF,TGTGCCAGCAGCCGCGGGACAGCGAACACTGAAGCTTTCTTT
TRBD1,TRBV2,NA,TRBJ1-6,CASSEDRDSTNSPLHF,TGTGCCAGCAGTGAAGACCGGGACAGCACAAATTCACCCCTCCACTTT
TRBD1,TRBV7-2,NA,TRBJ1-2,CASSLDRRGGYTF,TGTGCCAGCAGCTTGGACAGGAGAGGGGGCTACACCTTC
NA,TRBV5-1,NA,TRBJ2-2,CASSSAVTDTGELFF,TGCGCCAGCAGCTCGGCTGTGACAGACACCGGGGAGCTGTTTTTT
TRBD2,TRBV3-1/TRBV3-2,NA,TRBJ2-7,CASSLEASGTDEQYF,TGTGCCAGCAGCCTCGAGGCTAGCGGGACGGACGAGCAGTACTTC
TRBD1,TRBV9,NA,TRBJ1-2,CASSVESRGNYGYTF,TGTGCCAGCAGCGTAGAGAGCAGGGGGAACTATGGCTACACCTTC
NA,TRBV19,NA,TRBJ2-7,CASRASGRSYEQYF,TGTGCCAGTAGGGCCTCGGGAAGATCCTACGAGCAGTACTTC
NA,TRBV6-8,NA,TRBJ2-5,CASSYPTKGVVETQYF,TGTGCCAGCAGTTACCCAACAAAGGGGGTAGTAGAGACCCAGTACTTC
NA,TRBV3-1/TRBV3-2,NA,TRBJ1-1,CASSPFTGGGTEAFF,TGTGCCAGCAGCCCGTTCACGGGCGGGGGTACTGAAGCTTTCTTT
NA,TRBV7-9,NA,TRBJ2-1,CASSTLHHNEQFF,TGTGCCAGCAGCACGTTACATCACAATGAGCAGTTCTTC
NA,TRBV11-2,NA,TRBJ2-1,CASSLDPGYFNEQFF,TGTGCCAGCAGCTTAGATCCAGGATATTTCAATGAGCAGTTCTTC
NA,TRBV28,few,TRBJ2-3,CASSLFPAQEYF,TGTGCCAGCAGTTTATTCCCGGCCCAGGAGTATTTT
NA,TRBV29-1,NA,TRBJ1-2,CSVAPLQGNYGYTF,TGCAGCGTTGCCCCTTTGCAGGGAAACTATGGCTACACCTTC
TRBD1,TRBV29-1,once,TRBJ2-3,CSVERPGTGVDTQYF,TGCAGCGTTGAACGTCCCGGGACAGGGGTAGATACGCAGTATTTT
NA,TRBV9,NA,TRBJ2-2,CASSVYDTGELFF,TGTGCCAGCAGCGTATACGACACCGGGGAGCTGTTTTTT
NA,TRBV13,few,TRBJ2-7,CASSGRGEQYF,TGTGCCAGCAGCGGAAGGGGCGAGCAGTACTTC
NA,TRBV3-1/TRBV3-2,NA,TRBJ1-2,CASSQQGRDGYTF,TGTGCCAGCAGCCAACAGGGAAGGGATGGCTACACCTTC
TRBD1,TRBV7-2,NA,TRBJ1-2,CASSLGPDRDYGYTF,TGTGCCAGCAGCTTAGGTCCCGACAGGGACTATGGCTACACCTTC
NA,TRBV7-6,NA,TRBJ1-6,CASSLAEDSPLHF,TGTGCCAGCAGCTTAGCTGAGGATTCACCCCTCCACTTT
TRBD1,TRBV15,NA,TRBJ2-7,CATARDRGQYEQYF,TGTGCCACCGCTCGGGACAGGGGGCAATACGAGCAGTACTTC
TRBD2,TRBV4-1,NA,TRBJ2-3,CASSRSSGDTDTQYF,TGCGCCAGCAGCCGTTCTAGCGGGGACACAGATACGCAGTATTTT
NA,TRBV6-1,once,TRBJ2-7,CASSDVGRQYEQYF,TGTGCCAGCAGTGATGTGGGACGGCAGTACGAGCAGTACTTC
NA,TRBV6-5,NA,TRBJ1-1,CASSRRGEAFF,TGTGCCAGCAGTCGAAGGGGGGAGGCTTTCTTT
NA,TRBV5-4,NA,TRBJ2-5,CASSPGGILDGETQYF,TGTGCCAGCAGCCCTGGGGGGATACTAGACGGGGAGACCCAGTACTTC
TRBD1,TRBV9,NA,TRBJ1-2,CASSKGQGVEGYTF,TGTGCCAGCAGCAAGGGACAGGGAGTGGAGGGCTACACCTTC
TRBD1,TRBV5-1,NA,TRBJ1-1,CASSLRTEGAGEAFF,TGCGCCAGCAGCTTGAGAACGGAGGGGGCGGGTGAAGCTTTCTTT
TRBD1,TRBV29-1,NA,TRBJ1-2,CSVSKGAGKDGYTF,TGCAGCGTTTCAAAGGGGGCAGGGAAGGATGGCTACACCTTC
TRBD1,TRBV30,NA,TRBJ1-3,CAWSPGQGAGNTIYF,TGTGCCTGGAGCCCCGGACAGGGGGCAGGAAACACCATATATTTT
NA,TRBV24-1,NA,TRBJ1-5,CATNSGNQPQHF,TGTGCCACCAATTCTGGCAATCAGCCCCAGCATTTT
NA,TRBV14,NA,TRBJ1-1,CASQNQVNTEAFF,TGTGCCAGCCAGAACCAAGTTAACACTGAAGCTTTCTTT
NA,TRBV2,NA,TRBJ2-5,CASRRGTNTQETQYF,TGTGCCAGCAGGAGGGGGACTAACACACAAGAGACCCAGTACTTC
NA,TRBV29-1,once,TRBJ2-7,CSVTTFTYEQYF,TGCAGCGTCACGACATTTACCTACGAGCAGTACTTC
NA,TRBV24-1,NA,TRBJ2-1,CATSLSGGSDEQFF,TGTGCCACCAGTCTGTCTGGGGGGTCGGATGAGCAGTTCTTC
NA,TRBV13,NA,TRBJ1-1,CASSLAPGGRTEAFF,TGTGCCAGCAGCTTGGCCCCCGGGGGGCGGACTGAAGCTTTCTTT
NA,TRBV19,once,TRBJ2-3,CASSPGASTDTQYF,TGTGCCAGTAGTCCGGGAGCTAGCACAGATACGCAGTATTTT
NA,TRBV18,NA,TRBJ1-5,CASSRGRNQPQHF,TGTGCCAGCTCACGCGGACGGAATCAGCCCCAGCATTTT
NA,TRBV24-1,NA,TRBJ1-1,CATSAGTLNTEAFF,TGTGCCACCAGTGCCGGGACATTGAACACTGAAGCTTTCTTT
TRBD1,TRBV7-8,NA,TRBJ1-1,CASSLATRGQTEAFF,TGTGCCAGCAGCTTAGCTACCAGGGGGCAAACTGAAGCTTTCTTT